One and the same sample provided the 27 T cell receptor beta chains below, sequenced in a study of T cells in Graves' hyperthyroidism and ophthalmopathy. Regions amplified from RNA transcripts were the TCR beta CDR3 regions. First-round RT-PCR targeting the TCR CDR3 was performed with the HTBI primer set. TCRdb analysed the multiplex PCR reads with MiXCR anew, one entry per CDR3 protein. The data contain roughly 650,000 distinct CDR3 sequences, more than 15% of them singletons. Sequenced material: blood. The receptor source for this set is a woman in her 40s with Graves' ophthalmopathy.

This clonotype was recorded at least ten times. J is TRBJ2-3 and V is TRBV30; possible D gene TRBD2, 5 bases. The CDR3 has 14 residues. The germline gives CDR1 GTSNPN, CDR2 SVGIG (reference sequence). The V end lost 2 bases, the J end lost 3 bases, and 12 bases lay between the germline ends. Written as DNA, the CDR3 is TGTGCCTGGAGTCGAGGGAGCACGACAGATACGCAGTATTTT. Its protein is CAWSRGSTTDTQYF.

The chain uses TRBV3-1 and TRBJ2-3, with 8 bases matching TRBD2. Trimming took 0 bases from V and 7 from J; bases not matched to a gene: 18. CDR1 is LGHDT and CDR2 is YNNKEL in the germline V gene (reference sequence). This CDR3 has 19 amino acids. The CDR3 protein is CASSQDRPSGGFYFYTQYF. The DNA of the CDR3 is TGTGCCAGCAGCCAAGATCGCCCCAGCGGGGGTTTCTATTTTTATACGCAGTATTTT.

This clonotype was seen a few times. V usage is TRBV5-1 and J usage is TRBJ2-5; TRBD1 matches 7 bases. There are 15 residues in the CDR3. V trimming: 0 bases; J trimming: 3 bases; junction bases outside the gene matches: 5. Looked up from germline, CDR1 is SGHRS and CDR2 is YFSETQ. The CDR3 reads CASSLADRAEETQYF. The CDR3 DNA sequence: TGCGCCAGCAGCTTGGCCGACAGGGCCGAAGAGACCCAGTACTTC.

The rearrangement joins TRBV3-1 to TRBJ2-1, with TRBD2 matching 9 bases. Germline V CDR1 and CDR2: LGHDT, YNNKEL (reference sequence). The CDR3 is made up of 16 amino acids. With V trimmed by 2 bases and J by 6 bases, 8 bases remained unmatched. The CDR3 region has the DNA TGTGCCAGCAGCCAACATAGCGGGAGTCTTTCCAATGAGCAGTTCTTC. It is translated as CASSQHSGSLSNEQFF.

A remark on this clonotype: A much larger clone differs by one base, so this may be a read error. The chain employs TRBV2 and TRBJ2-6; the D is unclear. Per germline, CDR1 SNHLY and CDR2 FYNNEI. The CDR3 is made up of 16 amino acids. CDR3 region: CAGSADAQAGANVLTF. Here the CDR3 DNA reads TGTGCCGGCAGTGCGGACGCCCAGGCTGGGGCCAACGTCCTGACTTTC.

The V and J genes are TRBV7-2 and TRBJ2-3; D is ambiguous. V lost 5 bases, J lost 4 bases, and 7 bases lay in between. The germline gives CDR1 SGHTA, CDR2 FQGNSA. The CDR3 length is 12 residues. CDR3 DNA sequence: TGTGCCAGCAGCCCTCTGGCAGATACGCAGTATTTT. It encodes CASSPLADTQYF.

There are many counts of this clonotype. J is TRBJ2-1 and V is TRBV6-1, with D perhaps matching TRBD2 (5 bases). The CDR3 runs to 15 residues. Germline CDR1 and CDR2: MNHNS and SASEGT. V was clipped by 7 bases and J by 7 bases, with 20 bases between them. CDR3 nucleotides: TGTGCCAGCACTGCGGACGCCGGCGGGCCAAATGAGCAGTTCTTC. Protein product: CASTADAGGPNEQFF.

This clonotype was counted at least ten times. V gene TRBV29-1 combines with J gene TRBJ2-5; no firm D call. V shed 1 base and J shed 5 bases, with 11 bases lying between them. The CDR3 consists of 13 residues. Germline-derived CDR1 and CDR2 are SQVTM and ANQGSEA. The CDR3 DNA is TGCAGCGTTGAAGGTCGGGTTCGGGAGACCCAGTACTTC. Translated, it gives CSVEGRVRETQYF.

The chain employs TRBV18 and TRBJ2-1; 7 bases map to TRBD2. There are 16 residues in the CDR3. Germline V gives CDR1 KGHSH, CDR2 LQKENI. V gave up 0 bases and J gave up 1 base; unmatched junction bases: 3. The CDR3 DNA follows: TGTGCCAGCTCACCACCCCGGGGGGTTTCCTACAATGAGCAGTTCTTC. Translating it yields CASSPPRGVSYNEQFF.

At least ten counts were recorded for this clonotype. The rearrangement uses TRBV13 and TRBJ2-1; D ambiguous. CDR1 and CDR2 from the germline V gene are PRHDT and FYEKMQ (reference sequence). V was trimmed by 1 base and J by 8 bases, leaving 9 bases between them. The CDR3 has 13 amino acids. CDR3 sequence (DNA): TGTGCCAGCAGCTTAGACAGTGTCGATGAGCAGTTCTTC. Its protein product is CASSLDSVDEQFF.

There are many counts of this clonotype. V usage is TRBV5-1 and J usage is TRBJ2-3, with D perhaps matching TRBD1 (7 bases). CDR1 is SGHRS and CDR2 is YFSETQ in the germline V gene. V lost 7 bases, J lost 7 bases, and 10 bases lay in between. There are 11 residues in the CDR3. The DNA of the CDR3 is TGCGCCAGCGGAGGGGGCAATACGCAGTATTTT. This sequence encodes CASGGGNTQYF.

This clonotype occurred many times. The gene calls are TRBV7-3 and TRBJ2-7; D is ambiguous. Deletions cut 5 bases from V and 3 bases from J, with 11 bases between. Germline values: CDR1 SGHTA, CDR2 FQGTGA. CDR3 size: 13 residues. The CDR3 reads CASSMGRNYEQYF. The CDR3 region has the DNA TGTGCCAGCAGCATGGGAAGGAACTACGAGCAGTACTTC.

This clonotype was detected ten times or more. The CDR3, as DNA: TGTGCCAGCAGTGCCGCGGCGGGGGGCGGAAACTATGGCTACACCTTC. Encoded protein: CASSAAAGGGNYGYTF. V usage is TRBV12-3 or TRBV12-4 and J usage is TRBJ1-2, with TRBD1 as a possible D gene (6 bases). The CDR3 loop spans 16 amino acids. Trimming shortened V by 5 bases and J by 2 bases, and 18 bases separated the two germline ends.

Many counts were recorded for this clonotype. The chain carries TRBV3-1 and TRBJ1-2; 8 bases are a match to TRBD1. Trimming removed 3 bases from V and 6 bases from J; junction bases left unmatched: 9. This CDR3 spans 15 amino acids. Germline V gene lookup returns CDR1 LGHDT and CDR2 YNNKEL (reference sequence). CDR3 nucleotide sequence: TGTGCCAGCAGCCACAACTCTGACAGGGGACATGGCTACACCTTC. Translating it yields CASSHNSDRGHGYTF. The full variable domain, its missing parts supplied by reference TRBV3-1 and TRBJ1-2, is DTAVSQTPKYLVTQMGNDKSIKCEQNLGHDTMYWYKQDSKKFLKIMFSYNNKELIINETVPNRFSPKSPDKAHLNLHINSLELGDSAVYFCASSHNSDRGHGYTFGSGTRLTVV.

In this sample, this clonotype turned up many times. CDR3 sequence reads: CASSLDLGQMNTGELFF. Here the CDR3 DNA reads TGTGCCAGCAGCTTAGACCTAGGACAGATGAACACCGGGGAGCTGTTTTTT. The chain is built from TRBV7-2 and TRBJ2-2; D is perhaps TRBD1 (6 bases). Germline-derived CDR1 and CDR2 are SGHTA and FQGNSA. Trimming cost V 1 base and J 1 base, with 13 bases left between them. CDR3 length equals 17 residues.

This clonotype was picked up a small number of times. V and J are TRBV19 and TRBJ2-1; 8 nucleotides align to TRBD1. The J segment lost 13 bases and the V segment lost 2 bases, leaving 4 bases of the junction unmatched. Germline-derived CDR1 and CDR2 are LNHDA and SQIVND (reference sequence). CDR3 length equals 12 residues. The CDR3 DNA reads TGTGCCAGTAGTATAACCAGGGGGCCCCAGTTCTTC. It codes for CASSITRGPQFF.

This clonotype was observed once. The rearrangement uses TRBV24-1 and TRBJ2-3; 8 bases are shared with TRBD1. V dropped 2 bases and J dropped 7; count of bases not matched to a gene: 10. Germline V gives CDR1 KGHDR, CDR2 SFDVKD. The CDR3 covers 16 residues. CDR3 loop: CATSDSRTGTRNTQYF. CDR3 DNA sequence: TGTGCCACCAGTGATTCCAGGACAGGGACGAGGAATACGCAGTATTTT.

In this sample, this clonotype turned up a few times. The CDR3 spells CASTNTALAGTPETQYF. As DNA, the CDR3 is TGTGCCAGTACCAACACAGCACTAGCGGGAACCCCAGAGACCCAGTACTTC. The chain has TRBV19 and TRBJ2-5; TRBD2 aligns across 10 bases. Germline values: CDR1 LNHDA, CDR2 SQIVND (reference sequence). V lost 7 bases and J lost 4; bases outside the gene matches: 15. The CDR3 length is 17 residues.

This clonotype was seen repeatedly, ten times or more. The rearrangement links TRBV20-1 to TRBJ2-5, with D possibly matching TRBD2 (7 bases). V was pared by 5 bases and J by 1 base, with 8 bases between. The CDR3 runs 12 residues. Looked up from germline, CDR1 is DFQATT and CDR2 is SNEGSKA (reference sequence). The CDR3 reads CSAGGAQETQYF. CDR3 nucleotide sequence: TGCAGTGCTGGGGGGGCCCAAGAGACCCAGTACTTC.

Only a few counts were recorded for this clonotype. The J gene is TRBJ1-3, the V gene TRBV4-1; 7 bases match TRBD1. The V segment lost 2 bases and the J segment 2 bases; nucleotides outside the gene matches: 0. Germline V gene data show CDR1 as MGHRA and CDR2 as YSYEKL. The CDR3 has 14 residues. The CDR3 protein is CASSQRGPGNTIYF. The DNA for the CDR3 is TGCGCCAGCAGCCAAAGGGGGCCTGGAAACACCATATATTTT.

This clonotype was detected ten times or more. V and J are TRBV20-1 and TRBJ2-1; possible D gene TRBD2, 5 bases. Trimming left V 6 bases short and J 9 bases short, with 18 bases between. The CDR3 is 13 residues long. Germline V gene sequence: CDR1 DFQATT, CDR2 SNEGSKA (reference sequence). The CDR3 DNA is TGCAGTGCCACGCCACTAGGTCACACTGAGCAGTTCTTC. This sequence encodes CSATPLGHTEQFF.

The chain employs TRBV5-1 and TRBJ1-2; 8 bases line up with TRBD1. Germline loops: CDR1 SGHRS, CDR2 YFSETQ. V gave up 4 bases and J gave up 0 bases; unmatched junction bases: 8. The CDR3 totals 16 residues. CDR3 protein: CASSVAGTGANYGYTF. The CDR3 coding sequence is TGCGCCAGCAGCGTTGCCGGGACAGGAGCTAACTATGGCTACACCTTC.

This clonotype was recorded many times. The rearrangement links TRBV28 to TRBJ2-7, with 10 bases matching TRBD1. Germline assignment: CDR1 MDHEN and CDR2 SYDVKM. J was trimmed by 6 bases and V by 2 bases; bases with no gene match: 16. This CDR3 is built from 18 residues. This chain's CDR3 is CASSLGTGVPLMIGEQYF. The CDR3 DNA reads TGTGCCAGCAGTTTAGGGACAGGGGTTCCTCTGATGATAGGCGAGCAGTACTTC.

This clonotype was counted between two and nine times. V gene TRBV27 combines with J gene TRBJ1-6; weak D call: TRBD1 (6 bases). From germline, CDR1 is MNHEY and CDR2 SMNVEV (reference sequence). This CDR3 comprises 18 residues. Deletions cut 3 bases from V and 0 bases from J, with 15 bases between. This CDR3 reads CASSLRASRGSYNSPLHF. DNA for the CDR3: TGTGCCAGCAGTTTGCGGGCCTCCAGGGGCTCCTATAATTCACCCCTCCACTTT.

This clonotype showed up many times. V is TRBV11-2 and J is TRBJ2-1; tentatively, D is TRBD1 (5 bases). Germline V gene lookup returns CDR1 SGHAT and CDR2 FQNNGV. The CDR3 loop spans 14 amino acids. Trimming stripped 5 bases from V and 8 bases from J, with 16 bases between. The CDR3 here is CASSPRPPRDEQFF. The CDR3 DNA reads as TGTGCCAGCAGCCCGAGACCCCCCAGGGATGAGCAGTTCTTC.

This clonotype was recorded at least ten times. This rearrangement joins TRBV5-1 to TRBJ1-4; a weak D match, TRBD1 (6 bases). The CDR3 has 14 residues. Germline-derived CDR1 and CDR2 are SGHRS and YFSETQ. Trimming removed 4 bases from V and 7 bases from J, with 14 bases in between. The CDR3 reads CASSDPGGGEKLFF. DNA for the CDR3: TGCGCCAGCAGCGATCCCGGGGGCGGTGAAAAACTGTTTTTT.

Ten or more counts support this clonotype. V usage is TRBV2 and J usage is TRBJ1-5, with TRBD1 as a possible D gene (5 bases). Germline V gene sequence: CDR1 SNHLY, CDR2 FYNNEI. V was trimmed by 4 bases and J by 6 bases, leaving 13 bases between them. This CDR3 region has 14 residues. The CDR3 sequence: CASSGQGIGQPQHF. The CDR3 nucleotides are TGTGCCAGCAGTGGTCAGGGAATAGGTCAGCCCCAGCATTTT.